These 23 T cell receptor beta chains were sequenced from one sample in a study of regulatory T cells in long-lasting Graves disease. Both iRepertoire HTBI primers and Arm-PCR of CDR3 regions were used to build the TCR beta libraries. TCRdb recomputed calls from the multiplex PCR reads with MiXCR, one row per CDR3 protein. The sample has about 500,000 distinct CDR3 sequences, around 13% seen once. Time point specified: newly diagnosed GD, antithyroid drugs for less than 3 months. PBMC RNA served as the TCR library source. The data also belong to a second study, concerning T cells in Graves' hyperthyroidism and ophthalmopathy.

The material was peripheral blood mononuclear cells (PBMCs), obtained at new diagnosis, from a patient treated with antithyroid drugs. Receptors originate from a woman aged 30 to 39 with Graves disease.

The chain couples TRBV6-1 to TRBJ2-3, with D tentatively TRBD2 (5 bases). The CDR3 spans 13 residues. Germline V CDR1 and CDR2: MNHNS, SASEGT. Trimming stripped 2 bases from V and 7 bases from J, with 10 bases between. CDR3 DNA sequence: TGTGCCAGCAGTGAATTGACTACCAATACGCAGTATTTT. Translating it yields CASSELTTNTQYF.

This clonotype was found a few times. The V gene is TRBV20-1, the J gene TRBJ2-1; D is unclear. V was pared by 8 bases and J by 0 bases, with 11 bases between. The CDR3 is 13 amino acids. Germline CDR1 reads DFQATT; CDR2 reads SNEGSKA (reference sequence). CDR3 residues: CSILKSSYNEQFF. DNA of the CDR3: TGCAGTATCCTCAAGAGCTCCTACAATGAGCAGTTCTTC.

This clonotype was recorded many times. The chain employs TRBV2 and TRBJ2-3, with unresolved D. Trimming stripped 7 bases from V and 5 bases from J, with 7 bases between. The CDR3 is made up of 11 amino acids. Germline-derived CDR1 and CDR2 are SNHLY and FYNNEI. The CDR3 here is CASTLEDTQYF. In DNA, the CDR3 is TGTGCCAGCACCCTGGAAGATACGCAGTATTTT.

This sequence joins TRBV3-1 and TRBJ2-5; 7 bases fit TRBD1. Germline V CDR1 and CDR2: LGHDT, YNNKEL (reference sequence). This CDR3 has 14 residues. J lost 4 bases, V lost 2 bases, and 4 bases had no gene match. The CDR3 region is CASSQKGAGETQYF. CDR3 in DNA: TGTGCCAGCAGCCAAAAGGGGGCAGGAGAGACCCAGTACTTC.

The rearrangement joins TRBV27 to TRBJ1-2, with D unresolved. This CDR3 spans 14 amino acids. The germline gives CDR1 MNHEY, CDR2 SMNVEV (reference sequence). Trimming shortened V by 3 bases and J by 2 bases, and 10 bases separated the two germline ends. CDR3 nucleotides: TGTGCCAGCAGTTTTGGTAGGGTAAACTATGGCTACACCTTC. As protein: CASSFGRVNYGYTF.

This clonotype occurred many times. The J gene is TRBJ2-5, the V gene TRBV9; 7 bases agree with TRBD1. J gave up 1 base and V 4 bases, and 4 bases lay outside the gene matches. Germline V CDR1 and CDR2: SGDLS, YYNGEE. The length of the CDR3 is 14 residues. The CDR3 here is CASSNTGVQETQYF. DNA of the CDR3: TGTGCCAGCAGCAACACAGGGGTCCAAGAGACCCAGTACTTC.

This clonotype was observed a handful of times. This chain joins TRBV13 and TRBJ1-3; D not resolved. CDR3 length: 16 residues. V was clipped by 6 bases and J by 0 bases, with 15 bases between them. Germline V gives CDR1 PRHDT, CDR2 FYEKMQ (reference sequence). Here the CDR3 reads CASRGPRRSSGNTIYF. CDR3 in DNA: TGTGCCAGCAGAGGACCTCGGCGGAGCTCTGGAAACACCATATATTTT. Full variable domain (outside the CDR3, taken from reference TRBV13 and TRBJ1-3): AAGVIQSPRHLIKEKRETATLKCYPIPRHDTVYWYQQGPGQDPQFLISFYEKMQSDKGSIPDRFSAQQFSDYHSELNMSSLELGDSALYFCASRGPRRSSGNTIYFGEGSWLTVV.

In its sample, this clonotype was seen many times. The rearrangement uses TRBV29-1 and TRBJ2-4; D is possibly TRBD1 (6 bases). V was clipped by 5 bases and J by 5 bases, with 10 bases between them. The CDR3 extends over 12 amino acids. The V gene's germline CDR1 is SQVTM and CDR2 ANQGSEA. Here the CDR3 reads CSVWGLENIQYF. The CDR3 bases are TGCAGCGTTTGGGGGCTGGAAAACATTCAGTACTTC.

CDR3 in amino acids: CASSPPGAGSSYEQYF. CDR3 in DNA: TGTGCCAGCAGCCCCCCTGGAGCGGGAAGCTCCTACGAGCAGTACTTC. The chain uses TRBV5-8 and TRBJ2-7; 7 positions match TRBD2. From germline, CDR1 is SGHTS and CDR2 YDEGEE. The ends lost 4 bases at V and 0 bases at J; junction bases unmatched: 10. There are 16 residues in the CDR3. The variable domain in full, with the rest retrieved from reference TRBV5-8 and TRBJ2-7, is EAGVTQSPTHLIKTRGQQATLRCSPISGHTSVYWYQQALGLGLQFLLWYDEGEERNRGNFPPRFSGRQFPNYSSELNVNALELEDSALYLCASSPPGAGSSYEQYFGPGTRLTVT.

This clonotype was picked up a small number of times. The genes are TRBV19 and TRBJ2-2, with D possibly being TRBD1 or TRBD2 (5 bases each). The CDR3 runs 13 residues. CDR1 LNHDA and CDR2 SQIVND come from the germline V gene (reference sequence). The V and J ends lost 7 bases and 5 bases respectively, with 11 bases between them. The chain's CDR3 is CASTGDGTGELFF. The DNA for the CDR3 is TGTGCCAGTACCGGGGACGGGACCGGGGAGCTGTTTTTT. The full variable domain, with the rest looked up from reference TRBV19 and TRBJ2-2, is DGGITQSPKYLFRKEGQNVTLSCEQNLNHDAMYWYRQDPGQGLRLIYYSQIVNDFQKGDIAEGYSVSREKKESFPLTVTSAQKNPTAFYLCASTGDGTGELFFGEGSRLTVL.

In its sample, this clonotype was seen many times. The rearrangement joins TRBV7-2 to TRBJ1-6; D possibly corresponds to TRBD1 (6 bases). The germline V gene has CDR1 SGHTA and CDR2 FQGNSA. The CDR3 runs to 16 residues. The V and J ends lost 6 bases and 3 bases respectively, with 15 bases between them. The CDR3 DNA reads TGTGCCAGCAGTTCGGCGGGGGCCGACTATAATTCACCCCTCCACTTT. This sequence encodes CASSSAGADYNSPLHF. The variable domain in full, with the rest retrieved from reference TRBV7-2 and TRBJ1-6, is GAGVSQSPSNKVTEKGKDVELRCDPISGHTALYWYRQSLGQGLEFLIYFQGNSAPDKSGLPSDRFSAERTGGSVSTLTIQRTQQEDSAVYLCASSSAGADYNSPLHFGNGTRLTVT.

This chain joins TRBV18 and TRBJ2-1; no firm D call. The V end was cut by 4 bases, the J end by 3 bases, with 16 bases between. In germline, CDR1 is KGHSH, CDR2 LQKENI. CDR3 length: 16 residues. The CDR3 DNA follows: TGTGCCAGCTCACAAATTCCAACCCAAAACTACAATGAGCAGTTCTTC. Its translation: CASSQIPTQNYNEQFF.

This sequence joins TRBV28 and TRBJ1-2; D is unresolved. The CDR3 runs to 11 residues. The V and J ends lost 2 bases and 10 bases respectively, with 8 bases between them. The germline V gene encodes CDR1 MDHEN and CDR2 SYDVKM. DNA of the CDR3: TGTGCCAGCAGTTTACCCGGGTTCTACACCTTC. Translating it yields CASSLPGFYTF.

Many counts were recorded for this clonotype. The V call is TRBV18, the J call TRBJ2-1; D is undetermined. The germline CDR1 and CDR2 sequences are KGHSH and LQKENI. CDR3 length: 15 residues. Trimming shortened V by 4 bases and J by 7 bases, and 17 bases separated the two germline ends. The CDR3 region has the DNA TGTGCCAGCTCACAACTGGAGTGGTTCAATAATGAGCAGTTCTTC. This gives the protein CASSQLEWFNNEQFF.

This clonotype was found many times. This CDR3 reads CASTRLLGGMNTGELFF. The DNA for the CDR3 is TGTGCCAGCACCCGTCTTTTGGGGGGGATGAACACCGGGGAGCTGTTTTTT. The J gene is TRBJ2-2, the V gene TRBV12-3 or TRBV12-4, with 7 nucleotides matching TRBD2. V shed 7 bases and J 1 base; nucleotides not matched to a gene: 12. The length of the CDR3 is 17 residues.

This clonotype was seen only a few times. This may be a read error: a much more frequent sequence differs by one nucleotide. The chain joins TRBV11-2 to TRBJ1-2; TRBD1 is a possible D gene (6 bases). The CDR3 length is 15 residues. The germline V gene encodes CDR1 SGHAT and CDR2 FQNNGV. CDR3 DNA: TGTGCCAGCCAACGAATAGGGGGGACACCCAGCGGCTGCACCTTC. Translated: CASQRIGGTPSGCTF.

This clonotype was seen many times. Compared with germline, one end of the junction differs, possibly owing to a read error. The V and J genes are TRBV4-1 and TRBJ1-6; TRBD1 matches 9 bases. Germline loops: CDR1 MGHRA, CDR2 YSYEKL. The CDR3 runs to 15 residues. This chain's CDR3 is CAGSQAGTGFSPLHF. The CDR3 nucleotides read TGCGCCGGCAGCCAAGCCGGGACAGGGTTTTCACCCCTCCACTTT.

This clonotype was observed at least ten times. The chain combines TRBV2 with TRBJ2-3; possible D gene TRBD2, 6 bases. Trimming stripped 0 bases from V and 11 bases from J, with 12 bases between. In germline, CDR1 is SNHLY, CDR2 FYNNEI. CDR3 length: 13 residues. Here the CDR3 reads CASSEAPGVLQYF. The CDR3 DNA reads TGTGCCAGCAGTGAAGCACCGGGAGTGTTGCAGTATTTT.

This clonotype was seen more than once but under ten times. The chain recombines TRBV7-9 with TRBJ2-3; 9 bases fit TRBD1. Losses at the gene ends were 2 bases for V and 1 base for J; bases not matched to a gene: 1. CDR1 is SEHNR, CDR2 FQNEAQ, per germline (reference sequence). The CDR3 is made up of 15 amino acids. As DNA, the CDR3 is TGTGCCAGCAGCTTAACAGGGGGCCGCACAGATACGCAGTATTTT. This encodes CASSLTGGRTDTQYF.

This clonotype was seen many times. Here the CDR3 DNA reads TGTGCCAGTAGTATAGTAACAGCCCAGGGAGCTTTCTTT. Translation gives CASSIVTAQGAFF. This chain uses TRBV19 with TRBJ1-1; D perhaps matches TRBD1 (5 bases). The CDR3 contains 13 residues. V lost 1 base and J lost 10, with 13 bases in between. Per germline, CDR1 LNHDA and CDR2 SQIVND (reference sequence).

This clonotype was seen a few times. V and J are TRBV6-2 or TRBV6-3 and TRBJ1-1, with 7 bases fitting TRBD1. V dropped 2 bases and J dropped 10; count of bases not matched to a gene: 19. The CDR3 totals 17 residues. Looked up from germline, CDR1 is MNHEY and CDR2 is SVGEGT. CDR3 protein: CASSYLGYMGTERGAFF. The DNA for the CDR3 is TGTGCCAGCAGTTACCTAGGCTATATGGGGACAGAGAGAGGAGCTTTCTTT.

The sample holds many counts of this clonotype. The chain employs TRBV10-3 and TRBJ2-7, with D unclear. The length of the CDR3 is 14 residues. Between the trimmed V and J ends, which lost 0 bases and 0 bases, there was a span of 6 bases. Per the germline V gene, CDR1 is ENHRY and CDR2 is SYGVKD. The CDR3 nucleotides read TGTGCCATCAGTGAGTCGGTCTACTCCTACGAGCAGTACTTC. Protein: CAISESVYSYEQYF.

This clonotype has ten or more counts. The rearrangement uses TRBV27 and TRBJ1-1, with D possibly matching TRBD1 (6 bases). Germline CDR1 and CDR2: MNHEY and SMNVEV (reference sequence). This CDR3 contains 16 residues. V lost 6 bases and J 1 base, leaving 18 bases between the germline ends. Here the CDR3 DNA reads TGTGCCAGCAGCAAAATCCGACAGGAAGGGAACACTGAAGCTTTCTTT. Residues: CASSKIRQEGNTEAFF.